This TCR beta chain was sequenced during a study of CD8 T cells in ankylosing spondylitis (dated by TCRdb to 2016 to 2017). About the full investigation: T cell receptor beta repertoires were profiled in healthy donors and ankylosing spondylitis patients so that disease-linked TCR variants could be found. Peripheral blood was sampled, and synovial fluid was additionally collected from ankylosing spondylitis patients. In total, the full study cohort was made up of 85 to 140 healthy donors and about two dozen ankylosing spondylitis patients. Results and caveats for the whole study, not just this receptor: Some motif variants were previously reported in synovial fluid and blood of reactive arthritis patients, suggesting common disease-initiation mechanisms. The disease-linked clones had a CD8+ phenotype and were found at relatively low frequencies in peripheral blood. The disease-linked clones were reported as significantly enriched in matched synovial fluid samples from ankylosing spondylitis patients. A TCR beta motif made up of several highly homologous amino acid variants appeared to be characteristic of blood from ankylosing spondylitis patients.

In the case of this clonotype: Its antigen remains undetermined. Per-base quality was not reported, and no clone a single base away is much larger than it.

Sequencing was carried out with an Illumina HiSeq 2500. Quantitative 5'-RACE with molecular barcodes was the method used to prepare the TCR beta libraries. From the authors' description of their analysis: A new computational method based on a probabilistic model of VDJ rearrangement was used to identify disease-linked TCR variants. TCRdb took the public reads, trimmed them with fastp at Q25, ran MiXCR for clone calling and kept in-frame beta chains. Each entry merges the rows of one CDR3 protein and shows their most common DNA and genes. What appears here as the V and J calls and clone size reflects TCRdb's work, not the paper's. The sample data list 350,000 to 450,000 distinct CDR3 sequences, and around 26% of these were observed just once. The ten largest clones capture about 0.89% of the sample. V is trimmed back by 2 bases and J by 8 bases, and the junction contains 1 base that no gene match accounts for. The CDR3 goes from the cysteine to the phenylalanine over 15 residues. Of all the DNA, just the CDR3 is kept, 45 bases in frame from base 1. CDR1 and CDR2, looked up from the germline V gene (reference sequence), are LNHDA and SQIVND.

The rearrangement joined TRBV19 to TRBJ2-1, with 15 middle bases fitting TRBD2. This TCR came from a male donor with ankylosing spondylitis. The sequenced sample was blood, either unsorted or a sorted T cell fraction (not recorded which). This receptor carries the CDR3 CASSIWTSGRDEQFF. The sequence in DNA is TGTGCCAGTAGTATATGGACTAGCGGGAGGGATGAGCAGTTCTTC.